This T cell receptor beta chain was observed in a study of blood T cell repertoires in COVID-19. Study as a whole: Sites in the United States, Italy and Spain provided acute and convalescent COVID-19 samples. The cDNA or gDNA used as material had been derived from T cells, B-cell-depleted T cells, or PBMCs.

This clone was seen a single time. As processed by the authors: The assay estimated nucleated cells by amplifying reference gene primers. The assay was immunoSEQ multiplex PCR, and TCRdb's table has in-frame clones only and misses some. V and J calls and clone size are given by that table; D and trimming were obtained from the DNA. The profile shows about 210,000 clones, about 87% of them singletons. This CDR3 has 16 amino acids. The germline V and J ends were trimmed by 3 bases and 6 bases, with 17 bases remaining between them. CDR1 KGHSH and CDR2 LQKENI come from the germline V gene. The chain employs TRBV18 and TRBJ1-4; D may be TRBD1 (6 bases). The sequence was collected from an older man with acute or convalescent COVID-19. The sample taken for sequencing was peripheral blood. The CDR3 DNA is TGTGCCAGCTCACCCCCCGGCCAGGGGCCGTATGAAAAACTGTTTTTT. Translation: CASSPPGQGPYEKLFF.